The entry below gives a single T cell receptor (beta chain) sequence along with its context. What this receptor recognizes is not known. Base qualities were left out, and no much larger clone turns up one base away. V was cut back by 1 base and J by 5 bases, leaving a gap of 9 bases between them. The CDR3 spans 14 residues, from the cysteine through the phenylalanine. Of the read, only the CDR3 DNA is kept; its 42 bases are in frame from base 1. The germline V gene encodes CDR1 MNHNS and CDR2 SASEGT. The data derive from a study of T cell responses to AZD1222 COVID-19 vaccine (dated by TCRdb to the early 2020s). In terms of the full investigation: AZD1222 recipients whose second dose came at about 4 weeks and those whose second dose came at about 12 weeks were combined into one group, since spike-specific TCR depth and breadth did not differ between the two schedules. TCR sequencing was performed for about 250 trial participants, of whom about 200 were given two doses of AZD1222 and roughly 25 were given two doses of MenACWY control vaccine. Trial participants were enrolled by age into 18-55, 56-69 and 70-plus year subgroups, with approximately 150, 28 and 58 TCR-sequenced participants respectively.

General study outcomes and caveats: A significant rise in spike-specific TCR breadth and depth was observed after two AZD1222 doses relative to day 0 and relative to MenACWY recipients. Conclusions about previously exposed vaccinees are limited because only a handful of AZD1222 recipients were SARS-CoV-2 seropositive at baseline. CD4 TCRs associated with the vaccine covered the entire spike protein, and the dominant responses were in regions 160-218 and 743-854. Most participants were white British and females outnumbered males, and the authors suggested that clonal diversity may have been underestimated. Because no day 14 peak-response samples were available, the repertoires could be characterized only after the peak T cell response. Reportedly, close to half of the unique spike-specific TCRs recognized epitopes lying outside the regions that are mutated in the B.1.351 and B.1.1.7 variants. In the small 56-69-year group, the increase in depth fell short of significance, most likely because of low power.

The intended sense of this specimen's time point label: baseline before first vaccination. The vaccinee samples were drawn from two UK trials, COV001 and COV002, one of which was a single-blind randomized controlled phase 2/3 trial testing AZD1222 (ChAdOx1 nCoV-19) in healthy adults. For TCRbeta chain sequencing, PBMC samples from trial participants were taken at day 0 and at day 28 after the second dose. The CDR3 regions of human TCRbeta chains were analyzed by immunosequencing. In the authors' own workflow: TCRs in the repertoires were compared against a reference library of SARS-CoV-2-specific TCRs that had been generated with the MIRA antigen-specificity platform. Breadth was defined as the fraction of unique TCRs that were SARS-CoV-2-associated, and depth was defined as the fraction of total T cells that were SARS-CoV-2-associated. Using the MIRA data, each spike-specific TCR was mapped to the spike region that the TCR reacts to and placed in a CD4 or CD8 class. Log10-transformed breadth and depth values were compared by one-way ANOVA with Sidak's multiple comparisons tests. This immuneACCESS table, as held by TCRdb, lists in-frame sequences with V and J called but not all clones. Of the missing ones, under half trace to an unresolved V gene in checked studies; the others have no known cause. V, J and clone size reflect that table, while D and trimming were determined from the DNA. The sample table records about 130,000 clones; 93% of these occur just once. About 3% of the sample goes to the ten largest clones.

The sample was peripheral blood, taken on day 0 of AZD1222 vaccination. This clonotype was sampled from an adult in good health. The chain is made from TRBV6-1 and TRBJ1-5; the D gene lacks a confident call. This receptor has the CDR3 CASSEVGRDQPQHF. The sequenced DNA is TGTGCCAGCAGTGAAGTCGGTAGAGATCAGCCCCAGCATTTT.